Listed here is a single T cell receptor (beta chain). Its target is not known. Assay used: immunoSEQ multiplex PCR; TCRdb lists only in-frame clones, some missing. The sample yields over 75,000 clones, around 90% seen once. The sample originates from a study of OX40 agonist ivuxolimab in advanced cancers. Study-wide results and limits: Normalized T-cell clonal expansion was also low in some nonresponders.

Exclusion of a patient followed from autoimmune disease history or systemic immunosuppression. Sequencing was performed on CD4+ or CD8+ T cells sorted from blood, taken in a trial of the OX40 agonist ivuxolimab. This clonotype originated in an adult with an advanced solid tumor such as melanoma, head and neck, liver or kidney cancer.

The CDR3 coding sequence is TGCGCCAGCAGCTTGTTGGAAGGAGTACTAAACTATGGCTACACCTTC. Translation: CASSLLEGVLNYGYTF. The chain uses TRBV5-1 and TRBJ1-2, with unresolved D. Germline assignment: CDR1 SGHRS and CDR2 YFSETQ. The CDR3 contains 16 residues. Trimming left V 1 base short and J 2 bases short, with 15 bases between.